What follows is one T cell receptor beta chain and its context. The source of the sample is a study of blood T cell repertoires in COVID-19. In the original analysis: Amplification of reference gene primers provided the estimated nucleated cell counts. TCRdb's copy holds only in-frame clones and misses some; the assay was immunoSEQ multiplex PCR. D and trimming were read from the DNA, whereas the V and J calls and clone size are those reported in that table. Among fewer than 300,000 clones listed, roughly 88% were seen once. This receptor was obtained from a human donor with COVID-19, enrolled during active disease. The donor label of this sample is uncertain. Sequencing used peripheral blood.

The CDR3 DNA follows: TGTGCCACCAGCAGAACCGGGACAGGGGGATCACCCCTCCACTTT. Its translation: CATSRTGTGGSPLHF. J is TRBJ1-6 and V is TRBV15, with TRBD1 matching over 11 bases. V lost 2 bases to trimming and J lost 10 bases; unmatched junction nucleotides: 4. The CDR3 runs 15 residues. Germline assignment: CDR1 LNHNV and CDR2 YYDKDF (reference sequence).